This TCR beta chain was identified during a study of cytomegalovirus exposure and HLA in healthy donors. The study, taken as a whole, reports: V- and J-gene trimming in TCR beta was tied to a missense DCLRE1C variant by an analysis performed later. In a later analysis, donors in an Asian-associated ancestry cluster reportedly had fewer N-insertions in productive TCRs than the cohort mean. HLA alleles were associated with some 17,000 TCR beta sequences in a later analysis at 0.05 false discovery rate.

Germline V gene sequence: CDR1 PRHDT, CDR2 FYEKMQ (reference sequence). Losses at the gene ends were 5 bases for V and 3 bases for J; bases not matched to a gene: 9. The CDR3 loop spans 16 amino acids. The PCR used 60 Vbeta and 13 Jbeta primers. This table comes from immunoSEQ multiplex PCR, and its TCRdb copy is limited to in-frame clones, with some not included. The data show 90,000 to 100,000 clones, roughly two thirds seen once. All donors participated as healthy donors of bone marrow. Worth noting for this clone: What it binds is unknown.

The sequencing sample was made of PBMCs. This rearrangement joins TRBV13 to TRBJ1-3; 8 bases map to TRBD1. The clonotype was recovered from a female donor in good health and CMV-seronegative. CDR3 nucleotides: TGTGCCAGCAGCCGGGGACAGGCAAAGGGTGGAAACACCATATATTTT. It encodes CASSRGQAKGGNTIYF.